This T cell receptor beta chain emerged from a study of OX40 agonist ivuxolimab in advanced cancers. Study-level findings and limits: The work left the antigen specificity of expanded peripheral T cells undetermined. Some nonresponders also had low normalized T-cell clonal expansion.

The CDR3 covers 18 residues. Germline V lookup: CDR1 SGDLS, CDR2 YYNGEE. V shed 3 bases and J 5 bases; nucleotides not matched to a gene: 12. A word on this clone: The antigen remains unidentified.

Libraries were prepared by immunoSEQ multiplex PCR; TCRdb keeps only in-frame clonotypes and omits some of them. The profile shows tens of thousands of clones, approximately 90% of them singletons. The gene calls are TRBV9 and TRBJ2-5, with 14 bases aligning to TRBD2. This clonotype was sampled from an adult with an advanced solid tumor such as melanoma, head and neck, liver or kidney cancer. This specimen consisted of CD4+ or CD8+ T cells sorted from blood, obtained in a trial of the OX40 agonist ivuxolimab. CDR3 in DNA: TGTGCCAGCAGCGCACCTCGAGGACTAGCGGGAGGAGAGGAGACCCAGTACTTC. It translates to CASSAPRGLAGGEETQYF. Combining the CDR3 with reference TRBV9 and TRBJ2-5 gives the whole variable domain DSGVTQTPKHLITATGQRVTLRCSPRSGDLSVYWYQQSLDQGLQFLIQYYNGEERAKGNILERFSAQQFPDLHSELNLSSLELGDSALYFCASSAPRGLAGGEETQYFGPGTRLLVL.